This passage covers 27 T cell receptor beta chains from one sample sequenced in a study of blood T cell repertoires in COVID-19. Sequencing used immunoSEQ multiplex PCR; TCRdb keeps in-frame clones, though not all of them. The sample gives roughly 400,000 clones, approximately 87% of which show up once; 10% is in the top ten. The sample taken for sequencing was PBMCs or T cells enriched from blood (not recorded which). Receptors originate from a woman in her fifties or sixties who had recovered from COVID-19.

The chain uses TRBV2 and TRBJ1-1; tentatively, D is TRBD1 (5 bases). The V gene's germline CDR1 is SNHLY and CDR2 FYNNEI. V dropped 2 bases and J dropped 2 bases, with 12 bases sitting between them. The CDR3 runs to 15 residues. This CDR3 is CASSEMGGQNTEAFF. The CDR3, as DNA: TGTGCCAGCAGTGAAATGGGTGGACAAAACACTGAAGCTTTCTTT.

This rearrangement joins TRBV6-5 to TRBJ1-1; possible D gene TRBD1, 5 bases. V shed 7 bases and J shed 0 bases, with 9 bases lying between them. CDR3 length: 13 amino acids. Per germline, CDR1 MNHEY and CDR2 SVGAGI. The CDR3 DNA sequence: TGTGCCAGCACCGCGACAGTGAACACTGAAGCTTTCTTT. Its protein product is CASTATVNTEAFF.

This chain links TRBV28 with TRBJ2-3; 16 bases line up with TRBD2. With 3 bases clipped from V and 2 bases from J, the junction kept 8 bases outside the gene matches. From germline, CDR1 is MDHEN and CDR2 SYDVKM. The CDR3 length is 19 residues. The CDR3 region is CASSFSEGLAGGNTDTQYF. CDR3 DNA: TGTGCCAGCAGTTTCTCCGAGGGACTAGCGGGGGGGAACACAGATACGCAGTATTTT.

The rearrangement joins TRBV7-2 to TRBJ1-1; D is unresolved. With 5 bases removed from V and 9 bases from J, the gap between germline ends came to 25 bases. The CDR3 length is 16 residues. Per the germline V gene, CDR1 is SGHTA and CDR2 is FQGNSA. CDR3 sequence reads: CASSPPGSADRGKAFF. CDR3 coding DNA: TGTGCCAGCAGCCCACCTGGCAGTGCGGATCGCGGGAAAGCTTTCTTT.

The chain joins TRBV6-1 to TRBJ1-1, with TRBD1 matching over 8 bases. V was clipped by 4 bases and J by 8 bases; unmatched bases: 6. Germline assignment: CDR1 MNHNS and CDR2 SASEGT. This CDR3 contains 13 residues. The CDR3 reads CASSGTGKWEAFF. In nucleotides, the CDR3 is TGTGCCAGCAGTGGGACAGGGAAATGGGAAGCTTTCTTT.

The genes are TRBV9 and TRBJ2-1, with D maybe TRBD1 (9 bases). Germline lookup yields CDR1 SGDLS and CDR2 YYNGEE. Deletions cut 5 bases from V and 5 bases from J, with 17 bases between. The CDR3 totals 15 residues. CDR3 nucleotide sequence: TGTGCCAGCAGTCGGGAGGGACAGGGACACAATGAGCAGTTCTTC. Translated: CASSREGQGHNEQFF.

The gene calls are TRBV7-8 and TRBJ2-7; TRBD1 agrees at 7 bases. The V and J ends lost 2 bases and 8 bases, in that order; junction bases with no gene match: 9. Germline lookup yields CDR1 SGHVS and CDR2 FQNEAQ. This CDR3 comprises 14 residues. The CDR3 bases are TGTGCCAGCAGCTTAAGGGGGCTGGGGGTTCAGCAGTACTTC. Its translation: CASSLRGLGVQQYF.

The gene calls are TRBV9 and TRBJ2-3, with D possibly matching TRBD2 (5 bases). The CDR3 is made up of 14 amino acids. V shed 2 bases and J shed 1 base, with 8 bases lying between them. The V gene's germline CDR1 is SGDLS and CDR2 YYNGEE. CDR3 loop: CASSVGAGTDTQYF. CDR3 bases: TGTGCCAGCAGCGTGGGAGCGGGCACAGATACGCAGTATTTT.

In DNA form, the CDR3 reads TGTGCCAGCACATCCACGGACAGGGGTTTTCAAGGCTACACCTTC. It is translated as CASTSTDRGFQGYTF. The chain is built from TRBV25-1 and TRBJ1-2, with 9 bases fitting TRBD1. The germline gives CDR1 MGHDK, CDR2 SYGVNS. The CDR3 sequence is 15 residues long. V was pared by 7 bases and J by 8 bases, with 14 bases of the junction left unmatched.

This clone was observed once. The chain employs TRBV9 and TRBJ2-6; possible D gene TRBD1, 6 bases. The V end lost 4 bases, the J end lost 2 bases, and 19 bases lay between the germline ends. Germline V gene sequence: CDR1 SGDLS, CDR2 YYNGEE. The CDR3 loop spans 18 amino acids. The CDR3 here is CASSPRPGTWTGANVLTF. The CDR3 coding sequence is TGTGCCAGCAGCCCACGTCCCGGGACATGGACTGGGGCCAACGTCCTGACTTTC.

The count of this clone is one. The chain recombines TRBV3-1 (or the pseudogene TRBV3-2) with TRBJ2-3; TRBD1 is a possible D gene (5 bases). The length of the CDR3 is 16 residues. V gave up 1 base and J gave up 1 base, with 12 bases separating them. The germline V gene has CDR1 LGHDT and CDR2 YNNKEL (reference sequence). CDR3: CASSQGPPTGTDTQYF. DNA of the CDR3: TGTGCCAGCAGCCAAGGGCCCCCGACAGGCACAGATACGCAGTATTTT.

V usage is TRBV18 and J usage is TRBJ2-2; D ambiguous. From germline, CDR1 is KGHSH and CDR2 LQKENI. The V end was cut by 3 bases, the J end by 3 bases, with 11 bases between. This CDR3 is 15 amino acids long. The CDR3 region is CASSPASVDTGELFF. The CDR3 nucleotides read TGTGCCAGCTCACCCGCTTCAGTGGACACCGGGGAGCTGTTTTTT. Complete variable domain (other parts from reference TRBV18 and TRBJ2-2): NAGVMQNPRHLVRRRGQEARLRCSPMKGHSHVYWYRQLPEEGLKFMVYLQKENIIDESGMPKERFSAEFPKEGPSILRIQQVVRGDSAAYFCASSPASVDTGELFFGEGSRLTVL.

The chain uses TRBV5-5 and TRBJ2-2; TRBD1 matches 7 bases. Germline lookup yields CDR1 SGHKS and CDR2 YYEKEE (reference sequence). The CDR3 spans 16 residues. J was trimmed by 0 bases and V by 0 bases; bases with no gene match: 2. Here the CDR3 DNA reads TGTGCCAGCAGCTTGGACAGGGGCGCGAACACCGGGGAGCTGTTTTTT. It encodes CASSLDRGANTGELFF.

This chain uses TRBV7-2 with TRBJ1-3; D is uncertain. There are 16 residues in the CDR3. V lost 1 base and J 7 bases, leaving 17 bases between the germline ends. Germline CDR1 and CDR2: SGHTA and FQGNSA. Here the CDR3 DNA reads TGTGCCAGCAGCTTAGTCGGCGGGAGAACCTCCAACACCATATATTTT. This sequence encodes CASSLVGGRTSNTIYF.

The V gene is TRBV5-4, the J gene TRBJ1-2, with D maybe TRBD1 (6 bases). V lost 2 bases and J lost 5, with 13 bases in between. This CDR3 is 14 amino acids long. CDR1 and CDR2 (germline): SGHNT, YYREEE (reference sequence). CDR3 sequence: CASSFDRLPYGYTF. The CDR3 coding sequence is TGTGCCAGCAGCTTCGACAGGCTCCCGTATGGCTACACCTTC.

V and J are TRBV10-1 and TRBJ1-5; D is unresolved. Germline loops: CDR1 WNHNN, CDR2 SYGVQD (reference sequence). V was trimmed by 4 bases and J by 0 bases, leaving 10 bases between them. The CDR3 runs 15 residues. The CDR3 region is CASSGYSDSNQPQHF. The CDR3 DNA reads TGCGCCAGCAGTGGGTACAGTGATAGCAATCAGCCCCAGCATTTT.

J is TRBJ2-7 and V is TRBV6-2 or TRBV6-3; the match to TRBD2 covers 15 bases. Germline V gene sequence: CDR1 MNHEY, CDR2 SVGEGT. V lost 0 bases to trimming and J lost 5 bases; unmatched junction nucleotides: 14. The CDR3 loop spans 20 amino acids. CDR3 region: CASSYSEGGLAGGQLDEQYF. The CDR3 DNA reads TGTGCCAGCAGTTACTCTGAGGGAGGACTAGCGGGGGGGCAGTTGGACGAGCAGTACTTC.

This clone was recorded only once. J is TRBJ1-6 and V is TRBV5-6, with a weak D call TRBD1 (5 bases). The V end lost 4 bases, the J end lost 0 bases, and 11 bases lay between the germline ends. In germline, CDR1 is SGHDT, CDR2 YYEEEE. The CDR3 has 16 amino acids. The CDR3 DNA follows: TGTGCCAGCAGCCCCTCGGGGGGCTCCTATAATTCACCCCTCCACTTT. It is translated as CASSPSGGSYNSPLHF.

This chain joins TRBV5-1 and TRBJ2-1; D is unresolved. CDR1 is SGHRS and CDR2 is YFSETQ in the germline V gene. V was shortened by 9 bases and J by 4 bases, with 11 bases between the two germline ends. The CDR3 totals 12 residues. CDR3: CANSRRYNEQFF. As DNA, the CDR3 is TGCGCCAACTCCCGAAGATACAATGAGCAGTTCTTC.

This clone occurred once. This rearrangement joins TRBV3-1 (or the pseudogene TRBV3-2) to TRBJ1-2; D unresolved. V was shortened by 4 bases and J by 9 bases, with 15 bases between the two germline ends. The germline V gene encodes CDR1 LGHDT and CDR2 YNNKEL (reference sequence). This CDR3 is built from 13 residues. As DNA, the CDR3 is TGTGCCAGCAGCCGTGGACTTGATACCAGCTACACCTTC. Protein: CASSRGLDTSYTF.

The chain carries TRBV6-6 and TRBJ2-7; a possible D gene is TRBD1 (6 bases). Germline CDR1 and CDR2: MNHNY and SVGAGI (reference sequence). This CDR3 is 13 amino acids long. V lost 6 bases and J lost 0, with 9 bases in between. The DNA of the CDR3 is TGTGCCAGCAGCGACAGGATCTCCTACGAGCAGTACTTC. This gives the protein CASSDRISYEQYF.

The J gene is TRBJ2-2, the V gene TRBV7-8; 11 positions match TRBD2. The CDR3 has 15 amino acids. V lost 4 bases, J lost 7 bases, and 5 bases stayed unmatched. Germline V lookup: CDR1 SGHVS, CDR2 FQNEAQ. This CDR3 reads CASSSGTSGSGELFF. Here the CDR3 DNA reads TGTGCCAGCAGCTCTGGGACTAGCGGTAGCGGGGAGCTGTTTTTT.

This clone was seen more than once but under ten times. The rearrangement links TRBV4-2 to TRBJ2-4; D is unresolved. CDR1 LGHNA and CDR2 YNFKEQ come from the germline V gene. Trimming took off 2 bases at V and 4 bases at J, with 6 bases between the two ends. This CDR3 contains 13 residues. CDR3 residues: CASSQSRKNIQYF. For the CDR3, the DNA is TGTGCCAGCAGCCAATCCAGAAAAAACATTCAGTACTTC.

The chain has TRBV28 and TRBJ1-6; D possibly corresponds to TRBD1 (5 bases). V was trimmed by 3 bases and J by 0 bases, leaving 15 bases between them. The length of the CDR3 is 18 residues. Germline V gives CDR1 MDHEN, CDR2 SYDVKM. The CDR3 DNA reads TGTGCCAGCAGTTTTCGGGGACTTCTGAGCTCCTATAATTCACCCCTCCACTTT. It codes for CASSFRGLLSSYNSPLHF.

The CDR3 DNA is TGCGCCAGCAGCCACCAGGGTTTCGATGAGCAGTTCTTC. As protein: CASSHQGFDEQFF. The J gene is TRBJ2-1, the V gene TRBV5-1; D perhaps matches TRBD1 (5 bases). CDR1 and CDR2 (germline): SGHRS, YFSETQ. Trimming stripped 4 bases from V and 8 bases from J, with 13 bases between. The CDR3 is 13 amino acids.

The V and J genes are TRBV27 and TRBJ1-3; 7 positions match TRBD1. Germline V CDR1 and CDR2: MNHEY, SMNVEV (reference sequence). The trim removed 5 bases at V and 2 bases at J, leaving 6 bases unmatched. This CDR3 has 15 residues. CDR3: CASSDTGVAGNTIYF. The CDR3 region has the DNA TGTGCCAGCAGTGATACAGGGGTTGCTGGAAACACCATATATTTT.

The table lists this clone with a count of one. The gene calls are TRBV6-5 and TRBJ2-7, with D possibly being TRBD1 (5 bases). Germline values: CDR1 MNHEY, CDR2 SVGAGI. CDR3 length equals 13 residues. V lost 5 bases and J lost 4, with 12 bases in between. The CDR3 sequence is CASSPRAFYEQYF. DNA of the CDR3: TGTGCCAGCAGTCCCAGGGCTTTTTACGAGCAGTACTTC.